Following are 31 T cell receptor beta chains from one sample sequenced in a study of cytomegalovirus exposure and HLA in healthy donors. The study ran its PCR with 60 Vbeta and 13 Jbeta primers. The method was immunoSEQ multiplex PCR; TCRdb's version includes in-frame clones alone and lacks a portion of them. The data show about 90,000 clones, roughly 66% seen once. The source material was PBMCs. The source is a young man in good health and CMV-seronegative.

The gene calls are TRBV4-1 and TRBJ2-5; 7 nucleotides agree with TRBD1. CDR3 length: 16 amino acids. Germline V lookup: CDR1 MGHRA, CDR2 YSYEKL. Trimming at V came to 1 base and at J to 1 base, leaving 6 bases not matched to a gene. CDR3 sequence (DNA): TGCGCCAGCAGCCAAGTAAAGGGGGCCCCCCAAGAGACCCAGTACTTC. It yields the protein CASSQVKGAPQETQYF.

The chain links TRBV28 to TRBJ2-2; the match to TRBD2 covers 11 bases. The germline V gene has CDR1 MDHEN and CDR2 SYDVKM. This CDR3 has 16 residues. V gave up 2 bases and J gave up 7 bases; unmatched junction bases: 6. The CDR3 loop is CASSLRLAGGGGELFF. The CDR3 bases are TGTGCCAGCAGTTTAAGGCTAGCGGGAGGCGGCGGGGAGCTGTTTTTT.

This sequence joins TRBV5-8 and TRBJ2-3; 7 positions agree with TRBD2. Per the germline V gene, CDR1 is SGHTS and CDR2 is YDEGEE. V lost 2 bases, J lost 5 bases, and 5 bases stayed unmatched. There are 14 residues in the CDR3. CDR3 region: CASSLWAGEDTQYF. The CDR3 DNA follows: TGTGCCAGCAGCTTATGGGCGGGAGAAGATACGCAGTATTTT.

The V and J genes are TRBV10-3 and TRBJ1-3; 9 bases match TRBD1. This CDR3 is 14 amino acids long. CDR1 is ENHRY and CDR2 is SYGVKD in the germline V gene. CDR3 DNA: TGTGGCACACAGGGGGCTACCTCTGGAAACACCATATATTTT. Its translation is CGTQGATSGNTIYF.

V and J are TRBV9 and TRBJ1-1, with D uncertain. The CDR3 loop spans 14 amino acids. V lost 0 bases to trimming and J lost 6 bases, with 12 bases between them. The germline CDR1 and CDR2 sequences are SGDLS and YYNGEE. The CDR3 loop reads CASSVGAGGPEAFF. Written as DNA, the CDR3 is TGTGCCAGCAGCGTAGGGGCGGGAGGACCTGAAGCTTTCTTT.

This clone has only a few counts. J is TRBJ1-1 and V is TRBV5-4; possible D gene TRBD1, 6 bases. This CDR3 region has 14 residues. The V end lost 4 bases, the J end lost 3 bases, and 13 bases lay between the germline ends. Germline assignment: CDR1 SGHNT and CDR2 YYREEE (reference sequence). The CDR3 region is CASSLRAGDTEAFF. The CDR3 DNA is TGTGCCAGCAGCCTTCGGGCAGGGGACACTGAAGCTTTCTTT.

The rearrangement joins TRBV5-1 to TRBJ2-3; D remains ambiguous. Germline CDR1 reads SGHRS; CDR2 reads YFSETQ. V gave up 0 bases and J gave up 3 bases, with 11 bases separating them. The CDR3 sequence is 15 residues long. The CDR3 region is CASSLEGVGTDTQYF. DNA of the CDR3: TGCGCCAGCAGCTTGGAAGGCGTCGGGACAGATACGCAGTATTTT.

The rearrangement uses TRBV28 and TRBJ2-4; 7 nucleotides line up with TRBD2. The CDR3 contains 16 residues. Germline-derived CDR1 and CDR2 are MDHEN and SYDVKM. V lost 1 base to trimming and J lost 5 bases; unmatched junction nucleotides: 8. The CDR3 loop reads CASSLSAGDSENIQYF. The CDR3 region has the DNA TGTGCCAGCAGTTTATCTGCGGGGGATAGTGAAAACATTCAGTACTTC.

The chain recombines TRBV7-9 with TRBJ1-2; 9 bases fit TRBD1. Germline CDR1 is SEHNR and CDR2 is FQNEAQ (reference sequence). Trimming removed 5 bases from V and 2 bases from J; junction bases left unmatched: 3. This CDR3 has 14 residues. CDR3: CASSPGQGNYGYTF. The CDR3 coding sequence is TGTGCCAGCAGCCCGGGACAGGGCAACTATGGCTACACCTTC.

J is TRBJ1-5 and V is TRBV18; possibly TRBD1 for D (5 bases). Germline assignment: CDR1 KGHSH and CDR2 LQKENI. Trimming took 0 bases from V and 4 from J, leaving 10 bases between them. The CDR3 length is 15 residues. DNA for the CDR3: TGTGCCAGCTCACCACCCGACAGTTGGAATCAGCCCCAGCATTTT. Protein product: CASSPPDSWNQPQHF.

The chain joins TRBV5-1 to TRBJ2-2; 8 bases agree with TRBD1. The length of the CDR3 is 16 residues. Germline V gene sequence: CDR1 SGHRS, CDR2 YFSETQ. Trimming at V came to 3 bases and at J to 0 bases, leaving 4 bases not matched to a gene. The CDR3 here is CASSWDRPSNTGELFF. In DNA form, the CDR3 reads TGCGCCAGCAGCTGGGACAGGCCTTCGAACACCGGGGAGCTGTTTTTT.

The gene calls are TRBV28 and TRBJ1-4; 12 bases align to TRBD1. The germline CDR1 and CDR2 sequences are MDHEN and SYDVKM. Unmatched junction bases numbered 13, after V lost 4 bases and J lost 7 bases. CDR3 size: 18 residues. The CDR3 sequence is CASSSSGTGGAGGEKLFF. The DNA for the CDR3 is TGTGCCAGCAGTTCCTCCGGGACAGGGGGCGCGGGAGGTGAAAAACTGTTTTTT.

The chain employs TRBV5-6 and TRBJ2-5; D is possibly TRBD1 (5 bases). With 2 bases removed from V and 1 base from J, the gap between germline ends came to 12 bases. The CDR3 loop spans 15 amino acids. Per the germline V gene, CDR1 is SGHDT and CDR2 is YYEEEE. This chain's CDR3 is CASSLGQGFQETQYF. The CDR3 DNA reads as TGTGCCAGCAGCTTAGGCCAGGGATTCCAAGAGACCCAGTACTTC.

The chain has TRBV19 and TRBJ2-7; 11 positions match TRBD2. Germline V gene data show CDR1 as LNHDA and CDR2 as SQIVND (reference sequence). CDR3 length: 15 amino acids. After removal of 5 bases from V and 4 bases from J, the junction contained 7 bases not matched to a gene. In nucleotides, the CDR3 is TGTGCCAGTAGTTCGGCTAGCGGGAGGCGGTACGAGCAGTACTTC. Translation gives CASSSASGRRYEQYF.

The sample holds a few counts of this clone. The chain uses TRBV4-3 and TRBJ2-5, with D uncertain. The CDR3 has 16 residues. Deletions cut 0 bases from V and 5 bases from J, with 16 bases between. CDR1 LGHNA and CDR2 YSLEER come from the germline V gene. As DNA, the CDR3 is TGCGCCAGCAGCCAAGATAAGTATGGAGCCGGTGAGACCCAGTACTTC. Protein: CASSQDKYGAGETQYF.

The chain links TRBV27 to TRBJ2-7; D gene unclear. The CDR3 is 14 residues long. Trimming left V 2 bases short and J 0 bases short, with 8 bases between. The germline V gene has CDR1 MNHEY and CDR2 SMNVEV (reference sequence). The CDR3 DNA follows: TGTGCCAGCAGTTTAGCAGGCAGCTCCTACGAGCAGTACTTC. It is translated as CASSLAGSSYEQYF.

This clone occurred a few times. The rearrangement uses TRBV5-4 and TRBJ2-2, with D perhaps matching TRBD2 (7 bases). This CDR3 contains 16 residues. Germline lookup yields CDR1 SGHNT and CDR2 YYREEE (reference sequence). V shed 0 bases and J shed 2 bases, with 11 bases lying between them. This CDR3 reads CASSLEGGPNTGELFF. The CDR3 DNA is TGTGCCAGCAGCTTGGAGGGGGGGCCTAACACCGGGGAGCTGTTTTTT.

The V and J genes are TRBV7-2 and TRBJ2-1; 11 bases line up with TRBD2. Germline V gives CDR1 SGHTA, CDR2 FQGNSA. Losses at the gene ends were 5 bases for V and 9 bases for J; bases not matched to a gene: 12. The CDR3 loop spans 16 amino acids. CDR3 amino acids: CASSLRVAGGRFEQFF. DNA for the CDR3: TGTGCCAGCAGCCTTAGAGTAGCGGGGGGGCGGTTTGAGCAGTTCTTC.

This clone was seen more than once but under ten times. CDR3 sequence (DNA): TGCGCCAGCAGCCTTTTCAGGGATAGGGACTATGGCTACACCTTC. It translates to CASSLFRDRDYGYTF. This sequence joins TRBV4-1 and TRBJ1-2; D possibly corresponds to TRBD1 (5 bases). The germline V gene has CDR1 MGHRA and CDR2 YSYEKL. The V end lost 4 bases, the J end lost 3 bases, and 15 bases lay between the germline ends. This CDR3 is built from 15 residues.

This chain joins TRBV4-1 and TRBJ1-6, with TRBD1 matching over 7 bases. The length of the CDR3 is 16 residues. V dropped 4 bases and J dropped 7; count of bases not matched to a gene: 10. Germline V gene sequence: CDR1 MGHRA, CDR2 YSYEKL. CDR3 nucleotides: TGCGCCAGCAGCCGGGCCCCGGGACAGTCGAATTCACCCCTCCACTTT. Its protein is CASSRAPGQSNSPLHF.

This clone turned up a few times. This chain links TRBV6-5 with TRBJ1-2, with D uncertain. From germline, CDR1 is MNHEY and CDR2 SVGAGI. CDR3 size: 14 residues. The germline V and J ends were trimmed by 5 bases and 5 bases, with 15 bases remaining between them. CDR3 bases: TGTGCCAGCAGTACCCCTTCCGGAGGGTATGGCTACACCTTC. Protein sequence: CASSTPSGGYGYTF.

This chain connects TRBV19 to TRBJ1-5; 10 bases match TRBD1. V shed 4 bases, J shed 7 bases, and the junction held 4 bases outside the gene matches. Germline V gene sequence: CDR1 LNHDA, CDR2 SQIVND (reference sequence). CDR3 length: 14 amino acids. The CDR3 DNA reads as TGTGCCAGTAGTAGGGACAGGGGCAGGCAGCCCCAGCATTTT. It is translated as CASSRDRGRQPQHF.

For the CDR3, the DNA is TGTGCCAGCAGCGGGTGGACAGGGGAGGACACTGAAGCTTTCTTT. Amino acid sequence: CASSGWTGEDTEAFF. The chain couples TRBV4-2 to TRBJ1-1; TRBD1 matches at 9 bases. CDR3 length: 15 residues. Germline CDR1 is LGHNA and CDR2 is YNFKEQ. V gave up 5 bases and J gave up 3 bases; unmatched junction bases: 7.

V is TRBV5-6 and J is TRBJ2-3, with 9 bases that match TRBD1. CDR1 is SGHDT and CDR2 is YYEEEE in the germline V gene. The CDR3 sequence is 17 residues long. J lost 6 bases, V lost 1 base, and 12 bases had no gene match. CDR3 sequence: CASSLISGQGPPDTQYF. The CDR3 DNA is TGTGCCAGCAGCTTGATCAGCGGACAGGGGCCCCCGGATACGCAGTATTTT.

This clone was seen once. The chain couples TRBV7-6 to TRBJ2-3; 10 nucleotides agree with TRBD1. The CDR3 consists of 17 residues. After removal of 7 bases from V and 7 bases from J, the junction contained 17 bases not matched to a gene. CDR1 and CDR2 from the germline V gene are SGHVS and FNYEAQ. As DNA, the CDR3 is TGTGCCAGCACCCACAATCTCCCGGGACAGGGGAAAAATACGCAGTATTTT. This codes for CASTHNLPGQGKNTQYF. Using reference TRBV7-6 and TRBJ2-3 for the parts outside the CDR3, the full variable domain is GAGVSQSPRYKVTKRGQDVALRCDPISGHVSLYWYRQALGQGPEFLTYFNYEAQQDKSGLPNDRFSAERPEGSISTLTIQRTEQRDSAMYRCASTHNLPGQGKNTQYFGPGTRLTVL.

CDR3 nucleotide sequence: TGTGCCAGCAGCCTTACCGGGGGTAGGACTGAAGCTTTCTTT. Protein: CASSLTGGRTEAFF. V and J are TRBV7-3 and TRBJ1-1; a possible D gene is TRBD1 (5 bases). The germline CDR1 and CDR2 sequences are SGHTA and FQGTGA. The CDR3 contains 14 residues. V lost 5 bases, J lost 5 bases, and 15 bases lay in between.

V and J are TRBV5-5 and TRBJ2-7, with D perhaps matching TRBD2 (6 bases). The CDR3 has 14 residues. Germline-derived CDR1 and CDR2 are SGHKS and YYEKEE (reference sequence). V was pared by 1 base and J by 2 bases, with 10 bases between. The CDR3 nucleotides are TGTGCCAGCAGCTTGACGGGGGAGACCTACGAGCAGTACTTC. It specifies CASSLTGETYEQYF.

This clone was observed a handful of times. The V and J genes are TRBV29-1 and TRBJ2-1, with 7 bases fitting TRBD2. Germline loops: CDR1 SQVTM, CDR2 ANQGSEA. Unmatched junction bases numbered 7, after V lost 7 bases and J lost 1 base. The CDR3 runs to 14 residues. The CDR3 loop reads CSGTGGVSYNEQFF. Written as DNA, the CDR3 is TGCAGCGGAACGGGGGGAGTGTCCTACAATGAGCAGTTCTTC.

V is TRBV5-1 and J is TRBJ2-2; the D is unclear. The CDR3 spans 14 residues. Germline V gene lookup returns CDR1 SGHRS and CDR2 YFSETQ. Trimming shortened V by 2 bases and J by 7 bases, and 12 bases separated the two germline ends. The DNA of the CDR3 is TGCGCCAGCAGCTTCCTTCCATTAGACGGGGAGCTGTTTTTT. This codes for CASSFLPLDGELFF.

V usage is TRBV19 and J usage is TRBJ1-2; the match to TRBD1 covers 10 bases. CDR3 length: 16 residues. J was trimmed by 7 bases and V by 5 bases; bases with no gene match: 13. Germline V lookup: CDR1 LNHDA, CDR2 SQIVND (reference sequence). CDR3 sequence reads: CASSFIPGQGFSGYTF. The CDR3 nucleotides read TGTGCCAGTAGTTTTATCCCGGGACAGGGGTTCTCTGGCTACACCTTC.

V is TRBV7-6 and J is TRBJ2-2; D ambiguous. This CDR3 is 15 amino acids long. Germline V gene sequence: CDR1 SGHVS, CDR2 FNYEAQ. Trimming cost V 2 bases and J 4 bases, with 11 bases left between them. The CDR3 region is CASSLSARITGELFF. The DNA for the CDR3 is TGTGCCAGCAGCTTAAGTGCCAGGATCACCGGGGAGCTGTTTTTT.